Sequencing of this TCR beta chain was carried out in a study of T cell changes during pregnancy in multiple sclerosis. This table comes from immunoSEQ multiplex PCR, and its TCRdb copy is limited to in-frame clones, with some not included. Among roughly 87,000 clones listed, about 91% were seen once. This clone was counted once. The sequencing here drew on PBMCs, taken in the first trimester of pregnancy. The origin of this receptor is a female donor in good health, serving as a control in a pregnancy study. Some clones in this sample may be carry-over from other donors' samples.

The CDR3: CASTGMGQGTYEQYF. Here the CDR3 DNA reads TGTGCCAGCACTGGAATGGGACAGGGTACCTACGAGCAGTACTTC. The V gene is TRBV11-1, the J gene TRBJ2-7; 9 bases line up with TRBD1. Trimming cost V 7 bases and J 2 bases; bases outside gene matches: 9. The CDR3 covers 15 residues. The germline V gene encodes CDR1 SGHAT and CDR2 FQDESV (reference sequence). The whole variable domain, remainder taken from reference TRBV11-1 and TRBJ2-7, is EAEVAQSPRYKITEKSQAVAFWCDPISGHATLYWYRQILGQGPELLVQFQDESVVDDSQLPKDRFSAERLKGVDSTLKIQPAELGDSAMYLCASTGMGQGTYEQYFGPGTRLTVT.